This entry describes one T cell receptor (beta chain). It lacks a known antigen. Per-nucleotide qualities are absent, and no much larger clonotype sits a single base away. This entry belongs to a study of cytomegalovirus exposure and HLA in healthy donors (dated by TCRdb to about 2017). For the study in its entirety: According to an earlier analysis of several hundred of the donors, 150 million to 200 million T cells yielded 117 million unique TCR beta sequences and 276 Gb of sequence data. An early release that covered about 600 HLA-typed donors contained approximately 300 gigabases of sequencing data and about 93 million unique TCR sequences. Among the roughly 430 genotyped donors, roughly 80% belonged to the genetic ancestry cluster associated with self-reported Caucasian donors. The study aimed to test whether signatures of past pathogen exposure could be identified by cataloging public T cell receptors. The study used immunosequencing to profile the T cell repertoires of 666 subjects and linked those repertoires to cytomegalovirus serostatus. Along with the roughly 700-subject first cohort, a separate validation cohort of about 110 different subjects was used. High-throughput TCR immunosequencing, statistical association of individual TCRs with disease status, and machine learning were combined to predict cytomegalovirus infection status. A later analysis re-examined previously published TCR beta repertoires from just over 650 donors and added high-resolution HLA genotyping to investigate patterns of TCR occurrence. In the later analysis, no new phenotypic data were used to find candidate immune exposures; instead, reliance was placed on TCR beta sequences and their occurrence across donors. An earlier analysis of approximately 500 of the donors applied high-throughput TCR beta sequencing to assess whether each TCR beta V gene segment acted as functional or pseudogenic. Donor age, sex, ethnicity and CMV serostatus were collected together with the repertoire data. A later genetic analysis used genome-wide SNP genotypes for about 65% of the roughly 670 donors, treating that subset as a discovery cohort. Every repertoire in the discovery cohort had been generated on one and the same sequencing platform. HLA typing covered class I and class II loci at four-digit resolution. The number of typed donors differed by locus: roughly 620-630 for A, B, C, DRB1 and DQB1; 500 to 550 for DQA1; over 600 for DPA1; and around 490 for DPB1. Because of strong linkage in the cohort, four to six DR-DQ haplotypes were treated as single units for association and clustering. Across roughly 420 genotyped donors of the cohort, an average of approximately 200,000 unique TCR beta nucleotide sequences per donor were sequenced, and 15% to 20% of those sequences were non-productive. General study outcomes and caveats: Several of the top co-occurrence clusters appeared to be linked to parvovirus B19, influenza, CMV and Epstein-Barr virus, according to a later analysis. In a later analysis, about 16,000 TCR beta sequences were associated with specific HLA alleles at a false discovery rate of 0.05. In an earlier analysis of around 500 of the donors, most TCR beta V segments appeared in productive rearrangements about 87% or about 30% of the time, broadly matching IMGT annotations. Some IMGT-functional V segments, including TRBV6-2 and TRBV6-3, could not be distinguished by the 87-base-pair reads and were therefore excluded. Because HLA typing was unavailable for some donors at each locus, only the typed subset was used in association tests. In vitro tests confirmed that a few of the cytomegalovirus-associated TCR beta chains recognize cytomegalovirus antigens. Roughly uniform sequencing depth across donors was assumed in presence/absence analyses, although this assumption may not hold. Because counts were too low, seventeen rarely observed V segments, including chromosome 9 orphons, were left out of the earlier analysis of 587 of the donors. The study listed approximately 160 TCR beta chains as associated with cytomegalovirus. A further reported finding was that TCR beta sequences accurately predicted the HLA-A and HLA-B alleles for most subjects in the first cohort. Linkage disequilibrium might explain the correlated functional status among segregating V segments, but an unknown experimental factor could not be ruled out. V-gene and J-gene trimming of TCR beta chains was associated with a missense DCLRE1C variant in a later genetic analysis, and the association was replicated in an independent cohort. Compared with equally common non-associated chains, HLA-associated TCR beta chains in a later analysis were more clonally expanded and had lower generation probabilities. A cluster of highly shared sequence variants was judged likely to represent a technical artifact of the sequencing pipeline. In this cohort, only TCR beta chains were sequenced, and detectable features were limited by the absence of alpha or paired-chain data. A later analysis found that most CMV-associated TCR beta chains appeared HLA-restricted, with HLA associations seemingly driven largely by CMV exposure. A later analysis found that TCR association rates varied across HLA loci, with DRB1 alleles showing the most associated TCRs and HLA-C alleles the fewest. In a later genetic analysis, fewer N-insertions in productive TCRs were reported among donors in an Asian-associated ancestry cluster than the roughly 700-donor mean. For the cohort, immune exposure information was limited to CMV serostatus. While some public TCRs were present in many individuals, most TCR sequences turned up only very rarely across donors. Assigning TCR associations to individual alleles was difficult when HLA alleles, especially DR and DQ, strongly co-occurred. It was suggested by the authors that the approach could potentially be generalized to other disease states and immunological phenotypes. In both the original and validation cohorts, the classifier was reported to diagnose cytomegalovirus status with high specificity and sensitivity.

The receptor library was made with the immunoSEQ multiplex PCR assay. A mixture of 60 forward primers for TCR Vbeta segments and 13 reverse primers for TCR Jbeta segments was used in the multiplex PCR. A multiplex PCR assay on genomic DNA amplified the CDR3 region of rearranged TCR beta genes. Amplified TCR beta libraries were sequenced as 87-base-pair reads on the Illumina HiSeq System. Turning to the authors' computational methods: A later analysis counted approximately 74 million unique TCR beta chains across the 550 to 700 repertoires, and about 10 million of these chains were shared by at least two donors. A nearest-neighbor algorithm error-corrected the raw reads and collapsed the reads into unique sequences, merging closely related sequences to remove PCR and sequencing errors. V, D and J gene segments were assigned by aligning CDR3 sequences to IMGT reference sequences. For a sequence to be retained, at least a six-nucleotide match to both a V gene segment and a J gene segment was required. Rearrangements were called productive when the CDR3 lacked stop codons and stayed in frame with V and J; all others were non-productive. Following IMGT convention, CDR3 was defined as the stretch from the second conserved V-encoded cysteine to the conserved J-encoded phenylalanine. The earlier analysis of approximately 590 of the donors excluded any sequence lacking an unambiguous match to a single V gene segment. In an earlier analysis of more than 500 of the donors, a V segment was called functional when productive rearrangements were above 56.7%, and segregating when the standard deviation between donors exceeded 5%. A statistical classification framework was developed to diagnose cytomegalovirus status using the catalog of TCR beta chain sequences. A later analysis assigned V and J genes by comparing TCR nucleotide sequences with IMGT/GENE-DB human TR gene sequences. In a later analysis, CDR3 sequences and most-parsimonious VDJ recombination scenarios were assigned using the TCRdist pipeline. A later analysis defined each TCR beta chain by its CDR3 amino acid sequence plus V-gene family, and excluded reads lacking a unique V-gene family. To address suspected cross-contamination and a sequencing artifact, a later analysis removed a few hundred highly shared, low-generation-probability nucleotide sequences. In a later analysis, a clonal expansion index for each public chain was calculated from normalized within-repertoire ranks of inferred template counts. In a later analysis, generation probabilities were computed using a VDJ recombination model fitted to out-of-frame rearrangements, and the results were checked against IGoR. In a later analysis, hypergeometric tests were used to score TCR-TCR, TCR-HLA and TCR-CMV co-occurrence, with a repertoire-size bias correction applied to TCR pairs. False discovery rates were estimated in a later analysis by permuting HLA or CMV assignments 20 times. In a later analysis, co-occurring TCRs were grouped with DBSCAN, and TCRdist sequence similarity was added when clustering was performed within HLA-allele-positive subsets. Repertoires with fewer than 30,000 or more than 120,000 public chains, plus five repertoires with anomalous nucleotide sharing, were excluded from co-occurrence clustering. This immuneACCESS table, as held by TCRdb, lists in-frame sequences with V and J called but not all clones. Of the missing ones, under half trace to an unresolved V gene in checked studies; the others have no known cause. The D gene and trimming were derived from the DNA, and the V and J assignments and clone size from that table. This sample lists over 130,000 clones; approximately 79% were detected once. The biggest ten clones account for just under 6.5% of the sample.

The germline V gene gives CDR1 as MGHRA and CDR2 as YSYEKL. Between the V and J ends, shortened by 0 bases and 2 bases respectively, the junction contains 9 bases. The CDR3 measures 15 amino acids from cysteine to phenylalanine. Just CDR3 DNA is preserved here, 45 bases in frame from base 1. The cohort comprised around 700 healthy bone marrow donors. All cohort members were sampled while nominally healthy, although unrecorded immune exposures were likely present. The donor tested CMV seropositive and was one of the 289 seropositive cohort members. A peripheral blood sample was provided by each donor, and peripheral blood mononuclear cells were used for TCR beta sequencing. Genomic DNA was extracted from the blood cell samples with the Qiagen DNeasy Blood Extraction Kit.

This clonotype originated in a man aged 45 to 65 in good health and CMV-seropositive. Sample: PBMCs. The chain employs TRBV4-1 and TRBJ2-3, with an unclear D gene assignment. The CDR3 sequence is CASSQENGYTDTQYF. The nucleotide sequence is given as TGCGCCAGCAGCCAAGAGAACGGGTACACAGATACGCAGTATTTT.